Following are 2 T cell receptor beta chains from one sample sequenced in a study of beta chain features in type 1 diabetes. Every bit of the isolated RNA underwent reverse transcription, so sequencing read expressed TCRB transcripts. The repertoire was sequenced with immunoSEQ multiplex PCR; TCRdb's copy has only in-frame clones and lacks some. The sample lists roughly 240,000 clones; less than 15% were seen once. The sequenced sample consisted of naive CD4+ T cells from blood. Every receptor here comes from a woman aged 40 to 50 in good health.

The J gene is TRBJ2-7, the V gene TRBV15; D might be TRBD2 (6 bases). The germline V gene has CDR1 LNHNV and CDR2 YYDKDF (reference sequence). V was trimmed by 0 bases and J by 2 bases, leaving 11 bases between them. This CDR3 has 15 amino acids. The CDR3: CATSRDGGLTYEQYF. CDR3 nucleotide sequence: TGTGCCACCAGCAGAGATGGGGGACTTACCTACGAGCAGTACTTC.

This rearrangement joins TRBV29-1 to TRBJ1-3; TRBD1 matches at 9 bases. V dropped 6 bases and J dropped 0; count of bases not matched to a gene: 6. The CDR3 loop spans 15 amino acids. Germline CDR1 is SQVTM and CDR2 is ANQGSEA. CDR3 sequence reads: CSVARDRASGNTIYF. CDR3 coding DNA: TGCAGCGTGGCCCGGGACAGGGCCTCTGGAAACACCATATATTTT.